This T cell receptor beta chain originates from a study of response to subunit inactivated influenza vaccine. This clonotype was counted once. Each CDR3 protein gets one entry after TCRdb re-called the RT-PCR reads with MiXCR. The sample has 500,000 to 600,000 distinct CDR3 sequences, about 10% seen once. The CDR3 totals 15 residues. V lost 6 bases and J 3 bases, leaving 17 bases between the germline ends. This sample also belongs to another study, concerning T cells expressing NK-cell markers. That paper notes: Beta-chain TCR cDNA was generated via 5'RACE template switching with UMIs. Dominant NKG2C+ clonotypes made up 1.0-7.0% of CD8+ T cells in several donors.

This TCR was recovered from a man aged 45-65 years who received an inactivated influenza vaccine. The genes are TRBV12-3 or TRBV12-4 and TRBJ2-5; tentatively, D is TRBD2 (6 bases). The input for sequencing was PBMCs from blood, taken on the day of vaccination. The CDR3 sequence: CASSPQWGVKETQYF. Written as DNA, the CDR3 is TGTGCCAGCAGCCCCCAGTGGGGGGTCAAAGAGACCCAGTACTTC.